The next 18 T cell receptor beta chains were all read from a single sample in a study of blood T cell repertoires in COVID-19. The repertoire was sequenced with immunoSEQ multiplex PCR; TCRdb's copy has only in-frame clones and lacks some. The top ten clones hold approximately 6% of a sample with approximately 230,000 clones, over 70% of them seen once. The source material was peripheral blood. The origin of the receptors is a man older than 75 with acute or convalescent COVID-19.

In regard to this clone: This clone may be a read error of a much larger clone one base away. The chain links TRBV27 to TRBJ1-2, with TRBD1 matching 7 bases. The V segment lost 6 bases and the J segment 5 bases; nucleotides outside the gene matches: 6. The CDR3 loop spans 13 amino acids. The germline V gene has CDR1 MNHEY and CDR2 SMNVEV (reference sequence). The CDR3 here is CASSPGQIYGYTF. CDR3 sequence (DNA): TGTGCCAGCAGCCCGGGACAGATATATGGCTACACCTTC.

V usage is TRBV28 and J usage is TRBJ2-7; TRBD1 matches at 10 bases. CDR1 and CDR2 from the germline V gene are MDHEN and SYDVKM. The V gene end was trimmed by 6 bases and the J gene end by 5 bases; junction bases not matched to a gene: 10. There are 15 residues in the CDR3. Written as DNA, the CDR3 is TGTGCCAGCAGAACCGCCGGGACAGGGGACCACGAGCAGTACTTC. As protein: CASRTAGTGDHEQYF.

The chain couples TRBV5-4 to TRBJ1-2; D might be TRBD1 (5 bases). The CDR3 is 15 residues long. The germline gives CDR1 SGHNT, CDR2 YYREEE (reference sequence). Trimming pared 0 bases from V and 5 bases from J, leaving 14 bases between. In nucleotides, the CDR3 is TGTGCCAGCAGCTTGGGGGGCGGAGACCTTTATGGCTACACCTTC. Its protein product is CASSLGGGDLYGYTF.

The J gene is TRBJ2-5, the V gene TRBV24-1; maybe TRBD2 (6 bases). CDR1 and CDR2 (germline): KGHDR, SFDVKD. Between the trimmed V and J ends, which lost 4 bases and 3 bases, there was a span of 14 bases. There are 15 residues in the CDR3. Written as DNA, the CDR3 is TGTGCCACCAGTGACCCCAAGGTAGCGGAAGAGACCCAGTACTTC. This encodes CATSDPKVAEETQYF.

The chain is built from TRBV7-3 and TRBJ2-3; D is possibly TRBD2 (7 bases). V was trimmed by 5 bases and J by 3 bases, leaving 12 bases between them. CDR3 length equals 14 residues. CDR1 is SGHTA and CDR2 is FQGTGA in the germline V gene. The CDR3 DNA follows: TGTGCCAGCAGCCCAAGGGGGGGGACAGATACGCAGTATTTT. Residues: CASSPRGGTDTQYF. Using reference TRBV7-3 and TRBJ2-3 for the parts outside the CDR3, the full variable domain is GAGVSQTPSNKVTEKGKYVELRCDPISGHTALYWYRQSLGQGPEFLIYFQGTGAADDSGLPNDRFFAVRPEGSVSTLKIQRTERGDSAVYLCASSPRGGTDTQYFGPGTRLTVL.

On this clone: A read error may produce the germline difference seen at one junction end. The gene calls are TRBV27 and TRBJ1-2; 8 bases map to TRBD1. CDR1 is MNHEY, CDR2 SMNVEV, per germline (reference sequence). The CDR3 is 15 amino acids. The CDR3 region is CASSSIDRGGYSYTF. In DNA, the CDR3 is TGTGCCAGCAGTTCCATCGACAGGGGAGGCTATAGCTACACCTTC.

V and J are TRBV10-3 and TRBJ2-3; no clear D. Germline V gene data show CDR1 as ENHRY and CDR2 as SYGVKD. Trimming took off 6 bases at V and 10 bases at J, with 11 bases between the two ends. This CDR3 spans 11 amino acids. The CDR3 region is CAIREERAQYF. CDR3 coding DNA: TGTGCCATCAGAGAGGAGAGAGCGCAGTATTTT.

This chain connects TRBV4-1 to TRBJ2-7; D might be TRBD1 (8 bases). This CDR3 has 18 residues. V was shortened by 2 bases and J by 1 base, with 21 bases between the two germline ends. Germline-derived CDR1 and CDR2 are MGHRA and YSYEKL. CDR3 DNA: TGCGCCAGCAGCCAATCAGCGCAGGGGGCGCGGGGGTCCTACGAGCAGTACTTC. Translating it yields CASSQSAQGARGSYEQYF.

The chain is built from TRBV4-1 and TRBJ2-7; 7 bases are a match to TRBD1. Trimming took 0 bases from V and 7 from J; bases not matched to a gene: 9. This CDR3 is built from 15 residues. The germline gives CDR1 MGHRA, CDR2 YSYEKL. Written as DNA, the CDR3 is TGCGCCAGCAGCCAAGAAGGGGGCCGCCTAGGAGAGCAGTACTTC. Translating gives CASSQEGGRLGEQYF.

The chain is built from TRBV5-1 and TRBJ2-3, with 10 bases aligning to TRBD1. V lost 0 bases to trimming and J lost 2 bases; unmatched junction nucleotides: 3. The germline CDR1 and CDR2 sequences are SGHRS and YFSETQ. This CDR3 region has 16 residues. The CDR3 DNA follows: TGCGCCAGCAGCTTGGCCGGGACAGGGGTCACAGATACGCAGTATTTT. It yields the protein CASSLAGTGVTDTQYF.

The gene calls are TRBV2 and TRBJ2-7; TRBD1 aligns across 7 bases. Unmatched junction bases numbered 5, after V lost 3 bases and J lost 3 bases. Looked up from germline, CDR1 is SNHLY and CDR2 is FYNNEI. The CDR3 runs 14 residues. Written as DNA, the CDR3 is TGTGCCAGCAGTGAGGGACAGACCATCTACGAGCAGTACTTC. This sequence encodes CASSEGQTIYEQYF.

CDR3 residues: CASSYRRDTEAFF. CDR3 DNA sequence: TGTGCCAGCAGCTACAGGCGAGACACTGAAGCTTTCTTT. This chain uses TRBV11-2 with TRBJ1-1; possibly TRBD1 for D (5 bases). This CDR3 has 13 amino acids. The V gene lost 4 bases and the J gene lost 3 bases, with 9 bases spanning the gap. The germline V gene has CDR1 SGHAT and CDR2 FQNNGV.

This chain links TRBV19 with TRBJ1-5; TRBD1 matches 8 bases. There are 13 residues in the CDR3. From germline, CDR1 is LNHDA and CDR2 SQIVND (reference sequence). J lost 6 bases, V lost 4 bases, and 2 bases had no gene match. CDR3 amino acids: CASSTTGAQPQHF. DNA for the CDR3: TGTGCCAGTAGTACGACAGGGGCTCAGCCCCAGCATTTT.

The chain joins TRBV19 to TRBJ2-2; D is uncertain. V was trimmed by 7 bases and J by 3 bases, leaving 15 bases between them. This CDR3 region has 15 residues. Looked up from germline, CDR1 is LNHDA and CDR2 is SQIVND (reference sequence). The CDR3 DNA sequence: TGTGCCAGTACTCCCCCGGCAGGATACACCGGGGAGCTGTTTTTT. It codes for CASTPPAGYTGELFF. Full variable domain (rest looked up from reference TRBV19 and TRBJ2-2): DGGITQSPKYLFRKEGQNVTLSCEQNLNHDAMYWYRQDPGQGLRLIYYSQIVNDFQKGDIAEGYSVSREKKESFPLTVTSAQKNPTAFYLCASTPPAGYTGELFFGEGSRLTVL.

The chain has TRBV5-1 and TRBJ2-1; 13 positions match TRBD2. The CDR3 has 15 residues. Germline lookup yields CDR1 SGHRS and CDR2 YFSETQ. V lost 3 bases to trimming and J lost 7 bases; unmatched junction nucleotides: 4. CDR3 sequence reads: CASSSKGLAGNEQFF. CDR3 nucleotide sequence: TGCGCCAGCAGCTCCAAGGGACTAGCGGGAAATGAGCAGTTCTTC. Supplemented by reference TRBV5-1 and TRBJ2-1, the full variable domain reads KAGVTQTPRYLIKTRGQQVTLSCSPISGHRSVSWYQQTPGQGLQFLFEYFSETQRNKGNFPGRFSGRQFSNSRSEMNVSTLELGDSALYLCASSSKGLAGNEQFFGPGTRLTVL.

CDR3 sequence: CASSLHYRGNGINEQFF. The CDR3 DNA follows: TGTGCCAGCAGCTTGCACTACAGGGGTAACGGTATCAATGAGCAGTTCTTC. The chain combines TRBV7-8 with TRBJ2-1; 7 bases fit TRBD1. The CDR3 has 17 residues. Germline values: CDR1 SGHVS, CDR2 FQNEAQ. Germline trimming cut 3 bases from V and 6 bases from J; bases unmatched to any gene: 14.

Note on this clone: Other nucleotide sequences from this sample produce the same CDR3. The chain couples TRBV5-5 to TRBJ1-1; 7 nucleotides match TRBD1. The germline CDR1 and CDR2 sequences are SGHKS and YYEKEE (reference sequence). The CDR3 totals 14 residues. After removal of 4 bases from V and 3 bases from J, the junction contained 6 bases not matched to a gene. The CDR3 spells CASSQDRVYTEAFF. In DNA form, the CDR3 reads TGTGCCAGCAGCCAAGACAGGGTGTACACTGAAGCTTTCTTT.

A note on this clone: The limits of the CDR3 on the DNA are not certain, so only TCRdb's listed CDR3 is given. The sample holds other DNA sequences that translate to the same CDR3. V is TRBV7-7 and J is TRBJ2-5; the table's D call of TRBD1 was not tested on the DNA. The CDR3 has 15 amino acids, counting both end residues. The germline V gene encodes CDR1 SSHAT and CDR2 FNYEAQ (reference sequence). Here the CDR3 reads CASSFGQGALETQYF.